The sequence of this T cell receptor (beta chain) was determined in a study of cytomegalovirus exposure and HLA in healthy donors. The germline V gene has CDR1 SNHLY and CDR2 FYNNEI. The CDR3 is made up of 12 amino acids. Both 60 Vbeta primers and 13 Jbeta primers went into the PCR. Profiling relied on immunoSEQ multiplex PCR, and the TCRdb table lists in-frame clones only, not all of them. The sample gives approximately 110,000 clones, about two thirds of which show up once; approximately 5.4% is in the top ten. The sample taken for sequencing was PBMCs. The sequence was collected from a woman aged 70-85 years in good health and CMV-seropositive. The chain carries TRBV2 and TRBJ2-5; perhaps D is TRBD1 or TRBD2 (5 bases each). The DNA end lines up better with TRBJ2-7; the J call may be wrong. CDR3 DNA sequence: TGTGCCAACAGAGGGGATCCCTACGAGCAGTACTTC. Protein sequence: CANRGDPYEQYF.